This entry features one T cell receptor beta chain sequence. The treatment: oral pan-JAK inhibitor, 5-10 mg twice daily. The data were taken from a study of CD8+ T cells in alopecia areata. Germline V gene lookup returns CDR1 SGHAT and CDR2 FQNNGV. V was pared by 0 bases and J by 0 bases, with 6 bases between. The CDR3 runs to 15 residues. Extraction of RNA preceded its reverse transcription into cDNA, which served as the sequencing template. TCRdb's copy holds only in-frame clones and misses some; the assay was immunoSEQ multiplex PCR. This table holds over 150,000 clones, roughly 60% found once. The chain recombines TRBV11-2 with TRBJ2-1, with D hard to call. Sample: CD4+ T cells sorted from blood, taken at week 24, from a patient treated with tofacitinib. This sequence was found in a human donor with alopecia areata. For the CDR3, the DNA is TGTGCCAGCAGCTTAGATCCGAACTCCTACAATGAGCAGTTCTTC. Its protein is CASSLDPNSYNEQFF.